This T cell receptor (beta chain) appears in the sequencing data of a study of T cells in Graves' hyperthyroidism and ophthalmopathy. There were TCR beta CDR3 regions amplified from RNA transcripts. Using the HTBI primer set, a first-round RT-PCR was run on the TCR CDR3. From the multiplex PCR reads, TCRdb called clonotypes with MiXCR, one entry per CDR3 protein. The data hold around 500,000 distinct CDR3 sequences, with around 15% observed a single time. This clonotype has a count of ten or more. The PBMCs studied were ones that came from 8.5 to 10 ml fresh peripheral blood. Unmatched junction bases numbered 10, after V lost 8 bases and J lost 4 bases. The CDR3 extends over 14 amino acids. CDR1 is SNHLY, CDR2 FYNNEI, per germline.

Material: blood. The sequence was collected from a woman in her thirties or forties with Graves' hyperthyroidism. The chain combines TRBV2 with TRBJ1-2; 7 bases align to TRBD1. CDR3 bases: TGTGCCAGCGGGACCGACAGGGTAATCTATGGCTACACCTTC. Amino acids: CASGTDRVIYGYTF.